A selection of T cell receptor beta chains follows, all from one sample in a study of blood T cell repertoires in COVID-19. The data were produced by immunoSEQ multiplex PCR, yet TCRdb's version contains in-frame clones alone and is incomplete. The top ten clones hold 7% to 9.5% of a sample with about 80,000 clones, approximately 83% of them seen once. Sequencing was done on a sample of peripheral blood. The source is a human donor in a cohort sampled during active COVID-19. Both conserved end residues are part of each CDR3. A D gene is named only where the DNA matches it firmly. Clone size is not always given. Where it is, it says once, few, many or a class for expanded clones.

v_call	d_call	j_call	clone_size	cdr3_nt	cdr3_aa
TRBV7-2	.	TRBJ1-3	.	TGTGCCAGCAGCCCCCGCGGGGGGTTGATCTCTGGAAACACCATATATTTT	CASSPRGGLISGNTIYF
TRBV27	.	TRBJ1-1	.	TGTGCCAGCAGTCCGGCCGGGTTACGCGGCACTGAAGCTTTCTTT	CASSPAGLRGTEAFF
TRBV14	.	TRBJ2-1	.	TGTGCCAGCAGCCAAGATCTTGGACTCCTTAGCTCCTACAATGAGCAGTTCTTC	CASSQDLGLLSSYNEQFF
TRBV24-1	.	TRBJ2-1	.	TGTGCCTCCCAGGGTCGGGATGAGCAGTTCTTC	CASQGRDEQFF
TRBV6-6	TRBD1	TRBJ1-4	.	TGTGCCAGCAGCTACAGTACAGGGGGCGAGAGTGAAAAACTGTTTTTT	CASSYSTGGESEKLFF
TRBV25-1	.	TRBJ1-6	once	TGTGCCAGCAGTCTGGGGAGCTCCTATAATTCACCCCTCCACTTT	CASSLGSSYNSPLHF
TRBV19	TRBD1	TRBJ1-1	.	TGTGCCAGTAGTATAGGGGGGACAGGGTGGGGTATGGAAGCTTTCTTT	CASSIGGTGWGMEAFF
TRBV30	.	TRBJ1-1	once	TGTGCCTGGAGTCAATATGACAGGCTTCTCACTGAAGCTTTCTTT	CAWSQYDRLLTEAFF
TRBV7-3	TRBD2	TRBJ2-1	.	TGTGCCAGCAGCCCCCGAGGGTACGGGGGGGGGTACAATGAGCAGTTCTTC	CASSPRGYGGGYNEQFF
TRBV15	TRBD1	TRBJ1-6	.	TGTGCCACAAAGGACAGGGGGAGTCGTAATTCACCCCTCCACTTT	CATKDRGSRNSPLHF
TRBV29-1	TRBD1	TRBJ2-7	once	TGCAGCGTTGCTGCAGGGGGCTTCTCCTACGAGCAGTACTTC	CSVAAGGFSYEQYF
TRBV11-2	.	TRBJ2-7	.	TGTGCCAGCAGCTTAGAAAACGATCTATCCTACGAGCAGTACTTC	CASSLENDLSYEQYF
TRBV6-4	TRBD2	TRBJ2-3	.	TGTGCCAGCAGTGCGGAGCGGGATTTAGATACGCAGTATTTT	CASSAERDLDTQYF
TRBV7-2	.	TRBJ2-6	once	TGTGCCAGCAAGAGAGACAGATCAAGCTCTGGGGCCAACGTCCTGACTTTC	CASKRDRSSSGANVLTF
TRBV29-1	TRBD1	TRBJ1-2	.	TGCAGCGTGGCAAGTTTAACAGGGGGCACTAGGGGCTACACCTTC	CSVASLTGGTRGYTF
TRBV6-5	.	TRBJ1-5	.	TGTGCCAGCAGTCCAACAGGGATGGAGCCCCAGCATTTT	CASSPTGMEPQHF
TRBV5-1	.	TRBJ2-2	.	TGCGCCAGCAGCTTTCCCGTCGCGAACACCGGGGAGCTGTTTTTT	CASSFPVANTGELFF
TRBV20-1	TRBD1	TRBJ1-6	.	TGCAGTGCTAGTCCCGGGACAGGGGGATCACCCCTCCACTTT	CSASPGTGGSPLHF
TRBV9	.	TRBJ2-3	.	TGTGCCAGCAGCGTAGGGAGTGGTAGCACAGATACGCAGTATTTT	CASSVGSGSTDTQYF
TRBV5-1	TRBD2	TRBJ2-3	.	TGCGCCAGCAGCGGCTTGGGGAGCGGGAGATTGTTAGATACGCAGTATTTT	CASSGLGSGRLLDTQYF
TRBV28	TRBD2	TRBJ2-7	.	TGTGCCAGCAGTTCCGGTGGGAGGGTCTACGAGCAGTACTTC	CASSSGGRVYEQYF
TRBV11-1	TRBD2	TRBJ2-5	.	TGTGCCAGCAGCAAGACTAGCGGGCTACAAGAGACCCAGTACTTC	CASSKTSGLQETQYF
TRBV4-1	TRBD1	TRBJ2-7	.	TGCGCCAGCAGCCAAGATGACAGGGGGTTTTCCTACGAGCAGTACTTC	CASSQDDRGFSYEQYF
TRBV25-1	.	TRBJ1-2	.	TGTGCCAGCAGTGAATGGGGCAGGGCCAACTATGGCTACACCTTC	CASSEWGRANYGYTF
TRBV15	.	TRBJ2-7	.	TGTGCCACCAGCAGAGATCGGTACTACGAGCAGTACTTC	CATSRDRYYEQYF
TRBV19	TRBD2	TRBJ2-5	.	TGTGCCAGTAGTCGGGGGGGATTTCAAGAGACCCAGTACTTC	CASSRGGFQETQYF
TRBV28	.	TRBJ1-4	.	TGTGCCAGCAGTTCCCCCGGTCGCAAAGAGGTTAAACTGTTTTTT	CASSSPGRKEVKLFF
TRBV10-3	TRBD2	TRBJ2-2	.	TGTGCCATCAGTCCCGGGGCGGGAGCGACCGGGGAGCTGTTTTTT	CAISPGAGATGELFF
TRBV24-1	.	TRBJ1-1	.	TGTGCCACCAGAAGCCTTAACACTGAAGCTTTCTTT	CATRSLNTEAFF
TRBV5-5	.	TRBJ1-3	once	TGTGCCAGCAGCTTTGGGAAGGGGCCGGCTGGAAACACCATATATTTT	CASSFGKGPAGNTIYF